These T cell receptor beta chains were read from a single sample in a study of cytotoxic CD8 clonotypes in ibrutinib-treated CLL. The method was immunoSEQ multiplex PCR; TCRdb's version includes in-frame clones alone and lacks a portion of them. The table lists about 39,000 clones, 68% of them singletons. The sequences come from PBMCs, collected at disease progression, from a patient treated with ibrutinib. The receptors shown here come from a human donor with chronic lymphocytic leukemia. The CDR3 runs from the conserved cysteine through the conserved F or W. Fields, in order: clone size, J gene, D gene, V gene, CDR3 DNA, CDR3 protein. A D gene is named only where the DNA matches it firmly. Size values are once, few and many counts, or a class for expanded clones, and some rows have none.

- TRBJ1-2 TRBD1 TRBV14 TGTGCCAGCAGCCAAGATTCCCCCCGGACAGGGCTCGGCTACACCTTC CASSQDSPRTGLGYTF
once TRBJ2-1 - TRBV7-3 TGTGCCAGCAGCTTAAATTGGGACTCTTACAATGAGCAGTTCTTC CASSLNWDSYNEQFF
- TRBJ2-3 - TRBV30 TGTGCCTGGAGTGTGAGGGGGGTTTTCACAGATACGCAGTATTTT CAWSVRGVFTDTQYF
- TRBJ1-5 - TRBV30 TGTGCCTGGACGGGACGGTCAGATCAGCCCCAGCATTTT CAWTGRSDQPQHF
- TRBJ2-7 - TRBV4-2 TGTGCCAGCTCTAAGTCGGGAGACACCTACGAGCAGTACTTC CASSKSGDTYEQYF
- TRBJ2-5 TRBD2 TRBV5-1 TGCGCCAGCAGCTCGACTAGCGGGTTGGGTGAGACCCAGTACTTC CASSSTSGLGETQYF
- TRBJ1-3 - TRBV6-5 TGTGCCAGCAGTTACTCGAATACTGGAAACACCATATATTTT CASSYSNTGNTIYF
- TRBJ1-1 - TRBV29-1 TGCAGCGTTGATCTTTCCCCCTTGGGGGGAGCTAACACTGAAGCTTTCTTT CSVDLSPLGGANTEAFF
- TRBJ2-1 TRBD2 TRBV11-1 TGTGCCAGCAGCTCCAAACGGGAGGTCAATGAGCAGTTCTTC CASSSKREVNEQFF
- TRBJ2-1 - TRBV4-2 TGTGCCAGCAGCCAAGAATTCTACAATGAGCAGTTCTTC CASSQEFYNEQFF
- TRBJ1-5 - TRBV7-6 TGTGCCAGCAGCTTAGAGACGGGGGGGAATCAGCCCCAGCATTTT CASSLETGGNQPQHF
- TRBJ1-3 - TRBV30 TGTGCCTGGAGTGGGGATGGGATCTCTGGAAACACCATATATTTT CAWSGDGISGNTIYF
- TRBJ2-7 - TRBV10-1 TGCGCCAGCAGTGAGAGGCCGGAACCTAGCTACGAGCAGTACTTC CASSERPEPSYEQYF
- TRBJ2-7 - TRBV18 TGTGCCAGCTCACCACCCGGGTACGAGCAGTACTTC CASSPPGYEQYF
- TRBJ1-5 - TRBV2 TGTGCCAGCAGCGCCGGTCAAGTAAATCAGCCCCAGCATTTT CASSAGQVNQPQHF
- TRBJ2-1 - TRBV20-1 TGCAGTGCTCCCGGGACGAATGAGCAGTTCTTC CSAPGTNEQFF
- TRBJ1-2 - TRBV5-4 TGTGCCAGCAGCTTGAGAGGGAACTATGGCTACACCTTC CASSLRGNYGYTF
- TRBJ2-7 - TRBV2 TGTGCCAGCGCAAAGGCGCCTCAGGGGGAGCAGTACTTC CASAKAPQGEQYF
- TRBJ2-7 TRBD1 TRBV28 TGTGCCAGCAGTTTATGGGCCGACAGGGGGCTTTACGAGCAGTACTTC CASSLWADRGLYEQYF
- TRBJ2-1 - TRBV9 TGTGCCAGCAGCGTAGTGGACTACTCCCCTTCCGAGCAGTTCTTC CASSVVDYSPSEQFF
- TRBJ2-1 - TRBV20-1 TGCAGTGCCAGCAGGTTGAATGAGCAGTTCTTC CSASRLNEQFF
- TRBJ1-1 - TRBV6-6 TGTGCCAGCAGTTCCGGTGGACTAACTGAAGCTTTCTTT CASSSGGLTEAFF
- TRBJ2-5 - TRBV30 TGTGCCTGGAGCATACTCGGGGATACCCGGCCCCGGCAAGAGACCCAGTACTTC CAWSILGDTRPRQETQYF
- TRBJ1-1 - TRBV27 TGTGCCAGCAGTTTACGTAGCTGGAACACTGAAGCTTTCTTT CASSLRSWNTEAFF
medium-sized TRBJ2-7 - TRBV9 TGTGCCAGCAGCGTAGTACAGGGTCCCTTCGGGGAGCAGTACTTC CASSVVQGPFGEQYF
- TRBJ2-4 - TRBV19 TGTGCCAGTAGTATAGATCAGGGAGATCTAGCCAAAAACATTCAGTACTTC CASSIDQGDLAKNIQYF
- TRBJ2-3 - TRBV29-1 TGCAGCGTTGACGGGGAGGCCCTTTCAGATACGCAGTATTTT CSVDGEALSDTQYF
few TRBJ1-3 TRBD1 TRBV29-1 TGCAGCGTACGGGACAGGGGGCGAGGAAACACCATATATTTT CSVRDRGRGNTIYF
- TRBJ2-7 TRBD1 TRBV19 TGTGCCAGTAGTGTCAGTGGGACAGGGGCCTACGAGCAGTACTTC CASSVSGTGAYEQYF
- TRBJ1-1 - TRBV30 TGTGCCTGGGCTCCTCAGGCCGGGGAGGGTTTCACTGAAGCTTTCTTT CAWAPQAGEGFTEAFF
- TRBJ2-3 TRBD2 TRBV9 TGTGCCAGCAGCCCCGGACTAGCGGGAGGGCCCTCGGCAGATACGCAGTATTTT CASSPGLAGGPSADTQYF
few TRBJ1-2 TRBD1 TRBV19 TGTGCCACTTTTACCCCCGAGGGGACAGCTTATGGCTACACCTTC CATFTPEGTAYGYTF
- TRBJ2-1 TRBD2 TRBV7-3 TGTGCCAGCAGCCCAACTAGCGGACAAACTCTTGGGGTGCAGTTCTTC CASSPTSGQTLGVQFF
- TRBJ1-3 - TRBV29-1 TGCAGCGTTGGAGTCGTCTCTGGAAACACCATATATTTT CSVGVVSGNTIYF
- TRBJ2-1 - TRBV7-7 TGTGCTAGCAGCCCGCAGCCGTCCTACAATGAGCAGTTCTTC CASSPQPSYNEQFF
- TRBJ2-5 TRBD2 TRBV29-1 TGCAGCGTTGGAGCGGGAGGGCCGAAGACCCAGTACTTC CSVGAGGPKTQYF
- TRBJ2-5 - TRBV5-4 TGTGCCAGCAGCCGCGAGTTTTCGGAGACCCAGTACTTC CASSREFSETQYF
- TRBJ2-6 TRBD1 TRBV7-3 TGTGCCAGCAGCTTAGCCGGGACAGCCTCTGGGGCCAACGTCCTGACTTTC CASSLAGTASGANVLTF
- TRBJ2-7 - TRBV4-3 TGCGCCAGCAGCCAAGATTATACTAGGGGGGGCGAGCAGTACTTC CASSQDYTRGGEQYF
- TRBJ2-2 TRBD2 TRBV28 TGTGCCAGCAGTTCTGGAGGCCGACGGGGGGCCGGGGAGCTGTTTTTT CASSSGGRRGAGELFF